One sample yielded the 2 T cell receptor beta chains listed below, sequenced in a study of cytomegalovirus exposure and HLA in healthy donors. The PCR employed 60 Vbeta primers together with 13 Jbeta primers. Assay used: immunoSEQ multiplex PCR; TCRdb lists only in-frame clones, some missing. The data show more than 95,000 clones, roughly three quarters seen once. Sequenced sample: PBMCs. The receptors were sampled from a woman in her late teens or twenties in good health and CMV-seropositive.

This sequence joins TRBV5-4 and TRBJ2-3; 10 bases fit TRBD2. The CDR3 is made up of 16 amino acids. From germline, CDR1 is SGHNT and CDR2 YYREEE (reference sequence). The J segment lost 5 bases and the V segment lost 2 bases, leaving 8 bases of the junction unmatched. DNA for the CDR3: TGTGCCAGCAGCTTTATGGCTAGCGGGGGCCAAGATACGCAGTATTTT. Translating gives CASSFMASGGQDTQYF.

The V call is TRBV11-2, the J call TRBJ1-1; tentatively, D is TRBD1 (6 bases). Trimming left V 1 base short and J 2 bases short, with 8 bases between. CDR1 and CDR2 from the germline V gene are SGHAT and FQNNGV. This CDR3 is 14 amino acids long. In nucleotides, the CDR3 is TGTGCCAGCAGCTTAGGCAGGGGCAACACTGAAGCTTTCTTT. Translated, it gives CASSLGRGNTEAFF.